This T cell receptor (beta chain) appears in the sequencing data of a study of blood T cell repertoires in COVID-19 (TCRdb year 2020). For context, the study as a whole: Collaborator samples came from the United States, Italy and Spain and covered acute and convalescent phases of COVID-19. The material from the prospective study consisted of cDNA or gDNA derived from T cells, B-cell-depleted T cells, or PBMCs. Deeply sampled blood TCRbeta repertoires from subjects exposed to, actively infected with, or recovered from COVID-19 were included in the dataset. The repertoires were released in a freely available public database intended as a resource for research on the immune response to SARS-CoV-2. Samples were obtained from the ongoing ImmuneRACE study (first 160 participants) and from 1,254 subjects provided by 6 global collaborators. The sample metadata nearly always contained a de-identified subject ID, COVID-19 status, age in years and sex. HLA class I and class II types, where available, came from metadata supplied by the sample provider rather than from assay-based typing. Overall study results and their limits: The amount of clinical and demographic metadata varied by source and participant and was provided uncurated.

TCRbeta CDR3 regions were amplified from genomic DNA by means of the immunoSEQ Assay, a bias-controlled multiplex PCR. Per the original workflow: Within the assay, amplification of reference gene primers was used to estimate how many nucleated cells each sample contained. To quantify the absolute abundance of each unique TCRbeta CDR3 rearrangement, sequence reads were collapsed and filtered. For each sample, productive Simpson clonality was calculated by taking the square root of Simpson's diversity index across productive rearrangements. Entries here come from immuneACCESS through TCRdb and include only in-frame sequences with V and J called. Some clones fail to appear in such tables; in the studies checked, an unresolved V gene covers under half of the shortfall, and the cause of the remainder is unknown. V, J and clone size derive from that table, while D and trimming were established from the DNA sequence. Present in this sample are 200,000 to 250,000 clones, about 83% of which were seen just once. The ten largest clones add up to roughly 1.2% of the sample.

Taken from cysteine to phenylalanine, the CDR3 has 14 residues. Only CDR3 DNA is held: 42 bases, read in frame from base 1. V loses 2 bases at its end and J loses 4 bases; junction bases beyond the gene matches: 3. The CDR1 and CDR2 encoded by the germline V gene are MDHEN and SYDVKM. To note about this clone: Its antigen is unknown. No much larger clonotype is one base removed from it; base qualities were not supplied.

One collaborating source in Seattle enrolled patients while the patients were actively infected and followed the patients over time throughout the course of disease. The collaborating institutions used their own protocols to collect whole blood in K2EDTA tubes. For TCRbeta analysis, collaborators shipped samples as frozen whole blood, isolated PBMCs, or DNA extracted from either of those sample types. The chain employs TRBV28 and TRBJ1-2, and 8 bases in between align with TRBD1. This clonotype originated in a woman under 40 with COVID-19, enrolled during active disease. The sequenced sample was peripheral blood. Here the CDR3 is given as CASSLQGAVYGYTF. The DNA reads as follows: TGTGCCAGCAGTTTACAGGGGGCGGTCTATGGCTACACCTTC.